What follows is one TCR beta chain and its context. What it recognizes is unknown. This sample was included in a study of T cell repertoires in cytomegalovirus infection. In the study overall: Researchers turned to recently identified HLA-C-restricted CMV epitopes as well as well-studied HLA-B-restricted ones. CMV infection plus the matching HLA type was flagged by public TCR beta signatures.

Via MiXCR, TCRdb re-called the reads, giving one row per CDR3 protein. This sample has approximately 260,000 distinct CDR3 sequences; 20% to 25% occur once, and the top ten carry approximately 20%. Overall study findings and caveats: Summed frequency of public TCR beta families distinguished CMV carriers with the relevant HLA. CMV-specific TCR beta clonotypes restricted by HLA-C were the ones dominating the ex vivo response.

Germline trimming cut 5 bases from V and 3 bases from J; bases unmatched to any gene: 6. CDR1 is MNHEY, CDR2 SMNVEV, per germline (reference sequence). The CDR3 covers 16 residues. The TCR comes from a human donor in good health (CMV status not recorded). Some clones in this sample may be carry-over from other donors' samples. The specimen comprised cultured PBMCs, sampled from culture after CMV antigen stimulation. The rearrangement links TRBV27 to TRBJ2-2; 10 bases are a match to TRBD1. This CDR3 is CASSLRQGADTGELFF. Written as DNA, the CDR3 is TGTGCCAGCAGTCTTCGACAGGGGGCAGACACCGGGGAGCTGTTTTTT.